These 14 T cell receptor beta chains originate from one sample sequenced in a study of identical twins. TCRdb re-derived calls from the 5' RACE reads in MiXCR, one entry per CDR3 protein. The sample has approximately 260,000 distinct CDR3 sequences; about 8% are singletons. The sample also formed part of further work on yellow fever vaccine responses in identical twins.

The sample comprised CD8+ T cells sorted from blood. All receptors come from a woman younger than 35 in good health.

J is TRBJ2-1 and V is TRBV25-1, with 7 bases identical to TRBD2. The CDR3 runs to 17 residues. Per germline, CDR1 MGHDK and CDR2 SYGVNS. The ends lost 2 bases at V and 8 bases at J; junction bases unmatched: 15. CDR3: CASSEPVTSSGRDEQFF. For the CDR3, the DNA is TGTGCCAGCAGTGAACCCGTGACTAGCTCGGGTCGTGATGAGCAGTTCTTC.

CDR3 in DNA: TGTGCCAGCAGCTCGGCCGGGGAAGAGACCCAGTACTTC. It encodes CASSSAGEETQYF. This chain connects TRBV11-2 to TRBJ2-5; maybe TRBD2 (5 bases). The CDR3 has 13 amino acids. The germline V gene has CDR1 SGHAT and CDR2 FQNNGV. V was shortened by 4 bases and J by 3 bases, with 9 bases between the two germline ends.

Remarks on this clonotype: A much larger clone is a single base away; this may be a read error. The gene calls are TRBV15 and TRBJ2-3, with a tentative D call TRBD2 (6 bases). The CDR3 extends over 13 amino acids. Germline lookup yields CDR1 LNHNV and CDR2 YYDKDF (reference sequence). CDR3 protein: CATSRESGDTQDF. CDR3 in DNA: TGTGCCACCAGCAGAGAGTCGGGAGATACGCAGGATTTT.

This clonotype was seen a few times. J is TRBJ2-3 and V is TRBV19, with a tentative D call TRBD1 (6 bases). CDR3 length: 14 residues. Germline V gene data show CDR1 as LNHDA and CDR2 as SQIVND (reference sequence). The V gene lost 1 base and the J gene lost 2 bases, with 7 bases spanning the gap. This CDR3 is CASSIGTDTDTQYF. The CDR3 DNA reads as TGTGCCAGTAGTATAGGGACAGACACAGATACGCAGTATTTT.

V gene TRBV7-2 combines with J gene TRBJ2-1, with D perhaps TRBD2 (5 bases). The CDR3 contains 14 residues. Germline V gene data show CDR1 as SGHTA and CDR2 as FQGNSA. V lost 2 bases and J 9 bases, leaving 14 bases between the germline ends. The CDR3 DNA is TGTGCCAGCAGCTTACTTTTGGGCCGGGGTGAGCAGTTCTTC. It is translated as CASSLLLGRGEQFF.

Turning to this clonotype: A read error may account for a junction end that differs from germline. The rearrangement joins TRBV7-9 to TRBJ2-1; 7 nucleotides agree with TRBD2. This CDR3 has 13 residues. In germline, CDR1 is SEHNR, CDR2 FQNEAQ (reference sequence). CDR3 DNA: TGTGCCAGCAGATCGGGACTACCCAATGATCAGTTCTTC. This codes for CASRSGLPNDQFF.

This chain uses TRBV28 with TRBJ2-7; D is undetermined. V was cut by 3 bases and J by 6 bases, with 15 bases left in between. The germline gives CDR1 MDHEN, CDR2 SYDVKM. This CDR3 is 14 amino acids long. For the CDR3, the DNA is TGTGCCAGCAGTTTCCAAGGGCCCGAGGTCGAGCAGTACTTC. It specifies CASSFQGPEVEQYF.

V is TRBV7-8 and J is TRBJ2-7, with 9 bases matching TRBD1. J gave up 3 bases and V 5 bases, and 5 bases lay outside the gene matches. This CDR3 spans 14 amino acids. Germline CDR1 is SGHVS and CDR2 is FQNEAQ. CDR3 protein: CASSEGQGSYEQYF. CDR3 bases: TGTGCCAGCAGCGAGGGACAGGGTAGCTACGAGCAGTACTTC.

Only a few counts were recorded for this clonotype. V gene TRBV9 combines with J gene TRBJ1-6, with D hard to call. The germline V and J ends were trimmed by 0 bases and 5 bases, with 9 bases remaining between them. Germline lookup yields CDR1 SGDLS and CDR2 YYNGEE. This CDR3 is 15 amino acids long. The CDR3 loop is CASSVDEGDNSPLHF. In DNA, the CDR3 is TGTGCCAGCAGCGTAGACGAGGGCGATAATTCACCCCTCCACTTT.

The chain is built from TRBV4-3 and TRBJ2-7; possibly TRBD1 or TRBD2 for D (5 bases each). This CDR3 is 16 amino acids long. Trimming cost V 0 bases and J 5 bases, with 17 bases left between them. Per germline, CDR1 LGHNA and CDR2 YSLEER. This chain's CDR3 is CASSQDRGGFRDEQYF. In nucleotides, the CDR3 is TGCGCCAGCAGCCAAGATCGTGGGGGATTTAGGGACGAGCAGTACTTC.

This clonotype has at least ten counts. DNA of the CDR3: TGCAGCGTTGAAGCTTGGGGGGAGTCTGCCTACAATGAGCAGTTCTTC. Protein: CSVEAWGESAYNEQFF. The chain links TRBV29-1 to TRBJ2-1; D might be TRBD2 (6 bases). Germline CDR1 reads SQVTM; CDR2 reads ANQGSEA. CDR3 length equals 16 residues. The V end lost 1 base, the J end lost 2 bases, and 15 bases lay between the germline ends.

This clonotype was found a few times. V and J are TRBV3-1 and TRBJ1-2; D might be TRBD1 (5 bases). The CDR3 is 14 residues long. Germline V CDR1 and CDR2: LGHDT, YNNKEL (reference sequence). Trimming cost V 0 bases and J 4 bases, with 9 bases left between them. CDR3 protein: CASSQDLGLYGYTF. DNA for the CDR3: TGTGCCAGCAGCCAAGATCTGGGGCTCTATGGCTACACCTTC.

The V gene is TRBV20-1, the J gene TRBJ2-7, with a possible D match to TRBD2 (6 bases). The CDR3 totals 13 residues. CDR1 and CDR2 from the germline V gene are DFQATT and SNEGSKA (reference sequence). The germline V and J ends were trimmed by 7 bases and 1 base, with 14 bases remaining between them. CDR3 region: CSVYTGTSYEQYF. The DNA of the CDR3 is TGCAGTGTATATACCGGGACTTCCTACGAGCAGTACTTC.

This clonotype was seen only once. The rearrangement links TRBV11-2 to TRBJ2-7; TRBD2 agrees at 8 bases. Germline lookup yields CDR1 SGHAT and CDR2 FQNNGV. This CDR3 comprises 14 residues. J was trimmed by 2 bases and V by 4 bases; bases with no gene match: 4. CDR3 residues: CASSYRGLAYEQYF. The CDR3 coding sequence is TGTGCCAGCAGCTATAGGGGACTAGCCTACGAGCAGTACTTC.